This T cell receptor (beta chain) is drawn from a study of read filtering for tumor transcriptome and immune sequencing. On the study more broadly: Among patients, approximately 17 were male and 14 female, aged about 45 to 90 (mean roughly 63). Overall study findings and caveats: Correlation between methods rose after single-read clonotypes were removed. The sorted CD138-negative fraction was a mixed bone marrow immune population, not purified T cells. Roughly four fifths of IR-seq clonotypes had one read, totaling around 3.3% of reads; RNA-seq: about 74% and 41%.

Germline trimming cut 5 bases from V and 10 bases from J; bases unmatched to any gene: 4. This CDR3 is 12 amino acids long. Looked up from germline, CDR1 is SGHTA and CDR2 is FQGNSA. This clonotype has at least ten counts. Its antigen remains unknown. This library used roughly 400 ng RNA and molecular barcoded adaptors spanning alpha/delta and beta/gamma chains. TCRdb used MiXCR to reprocess the reads, holding one entry per CDR3 protein. Of tens of thousands of distinct CDR3 sequences in the sample, 20% are singletons; the top ten hold 30% to 45%. J is TRBJ2-1 and V is TRBV7-2; 8 bases fit TRBD1. The TCR comes from a donor older than 35 with multiple myeloma. The material sequenced was a population of CD138-negative cells sorted from bone marrow. CDR3 sequence: CASSQGALEQFF. CDR3 sequence (DNA): TGTGCCAGCAGCCAGGGGGCACTGGAGCAGTTCTTC.